Listed below are T cell receptor beta chains from one sample, sequenced in a study of PD-L1 blockade in urothelial cancer. Clones were sequenced by immunoSEQ multiplex PCR, and TCRdb holds only the in-frame ones, with some missing. The sample holds over 100,000 clones, 91% seen once. Sequenced material: PBMCs, taken around atezolizumab (anti-PD-L1) treatment. These receptors were collected from a man in his 60s with urothelial cancer. CDR3s include the opening cysteine and the closing phenylalanine or tryptophan. The D gene is left open where the match is weak. Size is stated for part of the rows, as once, few or many counts, or as a class when the clone is expanded.

>NA|TRBJ2-5|TRBV6-5|NA
TGTGCCAGCAGGAAGGACAGAGTCCAAGAGACCCAGTACTTC
CASRKDRVQETQYF
>NA|TRBJ1-1|TRBV19|NA
TGTGCCAGTAGTATATTTTTAGACACTGAAGCTTTCTTT
CASSIFLDTEAFF
>NA|TRBJ1-2|TRBV21-1|NA
TGTGCCAGGAGGGGGGGAAACCATCAGGACTATGGCTACACCTTC
CARRGGNHQDYGYTF
>TRBD1|TRBJ2-7|TRBV28|NA
TGTGCCAGCAGTGGGACAGGGTCCTACGAGCAGTACTTC
CASSGTGSYEQYF
>NA|TRBJ2-5|TRBV30|NA
TGTGCCTGGAGTGTTCGTCGCGCAGAGACCCAGTACTTC
CAWSVRRAETQYF
>TRBD1|TRBJ2-1|TRBV27|NA
TGTGCCAGCAGTCCGGGACAGGGATCCAATGAGCAGTTCTTC
CASSPGQGSNEQFF
>NA|TRBJ2-7|TRBV6-5|NA
TGTGCCAGCAGTTACCGAGGGGGAAACGAGCAGTACTTC
CASSYRGGNEQYF
>NA|TRBJ1-2|TRBV5-6|NA
TGTGCCAGCAGCCGTGGTGGAGGATCGTATGGCTACACCTTC
CASSRGGGSYGYTF
>TRBD2|TRBJ2-1|TRBV5-6|NA
TGTGCCAGCAGTTTTGGGCGGGGGGGCACGCTCTCCTACAATGAGCAGTTCTTC
CASSFGRGGTLSYNEQFF
>TRBD1|TRBJ2-3|TRBV15|NA
TGTGCCACCAGCAGAGTTGGACAGGGGAAGTATTTT
CATSRVGQGKYF
>NA|TRBJ1-2|TRBV21-1|NA
TGTGCCAGCAGCTTCAGGGAATCCCGAAACCCCCGTTCTAACTATGGCTACACCTTC
CASSFRESRNPRSNYGYTF
>NA|TRBJ1-5|TRBV20-1|NA
TGCAGTGCTGGCCTACAGGAGAACCAGCATTTT
CSAGLQENQHF
>NA|TRBJ1-2|TRBV28|NA
TGTGCCAGCAGTTTCGGGAAGGGTTTAAATGGCTACACCTTC
CASSFGKGLNGYTF
>NA|TRBJ1-1|TRBV20-1|few
TGCAGTGCTACCCGGACAGAAGAAGCTTTCTTT
CSATRTEEAFF
>TRBD2|TRBJ2-3|TRBV9|NA
TGTGCCAGCAGCGCACAACAGGGGACTAGCGGGAGGGCCAGGGATACGCAGTATTTT
CASSAQQGTSGRARDTQYF
>TRBD1|TRBJ2-3|TRBV28|NA
TGTGCCAGCAGTTTTGACAGGGTAGTTAATACGCAGTATTTT
CASSFDRVVNTQYF
>TRBD2|TRBJ2-1|TRBV4-1|NA
TGCGCCAGCAGCCCACCTTCGAGCGGGACTAAGCAGTTCTTC
CASSPPSSGTKQFF
>NA|TRBJ2-7|TRBV28|NA
TGTGCCAGCACTCAAGCCCCATACGAGCAGTACTTC
CASTQAPYEQYF
>NA|TRBJ2-2|TRBV4-3|NA
TGCGCCAGCAGCCAAGATCCCCACAGGGCACCCTCGAACACCGGGGAGCTGTTTTTT
CASSQDPHRAPSNTGELFF
>TRBD2|TRBJ2-2|TRBV18|NA
TGTGCCAGCTCACTCCCGGGACTAGCGGGAGTCGGGGAGCTGTTTTTT
CASSLPGLAGVGELFF
>NA|TRBJ1-5|TRBV2|NA
TGTGCCAGCCGATCGGAGAGGGACAATCAGCCCCAGCATTTT
CASRSERDNQPQHF
>TRBD2|TRBJ2-1|TRBV4-2|NA
TGTGCCAGCAGCGACCGACTAGCGGGGGGGCCAGGGGGTGAGCAGTTCTTC
CASSDRLAGGPGGEQFF
>NA|TRBJ1-4|TRBV6-7|NA
TGTGCCAGCAGTTACGCGGGGAGGGTTGAAAAACTGTTTTTT
CASSYAGRVEKLFF
>TRBD1|TRBJ1-2|TRBV13|NA
TGTGCCAGCAGCTCCGGGACAGTGGGACCTAACTATGGCTACACCTTC
CASSSGTVGPNYGYTF
>NA|TRBJ2-2|TRBV7-6|once
TGTGCCAGCGGGAGCGCGGTTACCGGGGAGCTGTTTTTT
CASGSAVTGELFF
>NA|TRBJ2-5|TRBV5-6|NA
TGTGCCAGCAGCCCGACAGTCATGGGTGAGACCCAGTACTTC
CASSPTVMGETQYF
>NA|TRBJ2-3|TRBV6-4|NA
TGTGCCAGCGGGTTCGCGGGGACCCACGATACGCAGTATTTT
CASGFAGTHDTQYF
>NA|TRBJ2-3|TRBV27|NA
TGTGCCAGCAGACTAGGAGCAGATACGCAGTATTTT
CASRLGADTQYF
>NA|TRBJ1-3|TRBV11-2|NA
TGTGCCAGCAGCTTAGAGCGACACCTCTCTGGAAACACCATATATTTT
CASSLERHLSGNTIYF
>TRBD2|TRBJ2-1|TRBV5-1|NA
TGCGCCAGCAGCCTCGGACTAGCGGGAGACTCAAATGAGCAGTTCTTC
CASSLGLAGDSNEQFF
>TRBD1|TRBJ1-4|TRBV7-2|once
TGTGCCAGCAGCTTAGACGGACTGGGACAGCTAGATGAAAAACTGTTTTTT
CASSLDGLGQLDEKLFF
>NA|TRBJ2-7|TRBV4-3|NA
TGCGCCAGCAGCCAAGATAACGGGTACGAGCAGTACTTC
CASSQDNGYEQYF
>TRBD1|TRBJ2-5|TRBV6-1|NA
TGTGCCAGCAGTGAACAGGGGGCGCTCCGTACCCAGTACTTC
CASSEQGALRTQYF
>NA|TRBJ1-4|TRBV10-2|NA
TGCGCCAGCGGGGAGACAGGCGGGGAAAAACTGTTTTTT
CASGETGGEKLFF
>TRBD2|TRBJ2-3|TRBV7-9|NA
TGTGCCAGCAGTTCGACTAGCGGGGGAAAGGATACGCAGTATTTT
CASSSTSGGKDTQYF
>TRBD2|TRBJ2-1|TRBV15|NA
TGTGCCACCAGCAGGAAGTCCAGCGGGGGGAACAACAATGAGCAGTTCTTC
CATSRKSSGGNNNEQFF
>TRBD1|TRBJ2-7|TRBV4-3|NA
TGCGCCAGCAGCCGGGACAGGGGTTCCCACGAGCAGTACTTC
CASSRDRGSHEQYF
>TRBD2|TRBJ2-2|TRBV6-1|NA
TGTGCCAGCAGTGTGGGACTAGCGAACACCGGGGAGCTGTTTTTT
CASSVGLANTGELFF
>NA|TRBJ1-3|TRBV2|once
TGTGCCAGCAGTAGACTGAGCTCTGGAAACACCATATATTTT
CASSRLSSGNTIYF
>TRBD1|TRBJ1-2|TRBV20-1|NA
TGCAGTGTTACAGGGGTCTATGGCTACACCTTC
CSVTGVYGYTF
>NA|TRBJ2-3|TRBV7-9|NA
TGTGCCAGCAGCTTTCCAACGAGGGATACGCAGTATTTT
CASSFPTRDTQYF